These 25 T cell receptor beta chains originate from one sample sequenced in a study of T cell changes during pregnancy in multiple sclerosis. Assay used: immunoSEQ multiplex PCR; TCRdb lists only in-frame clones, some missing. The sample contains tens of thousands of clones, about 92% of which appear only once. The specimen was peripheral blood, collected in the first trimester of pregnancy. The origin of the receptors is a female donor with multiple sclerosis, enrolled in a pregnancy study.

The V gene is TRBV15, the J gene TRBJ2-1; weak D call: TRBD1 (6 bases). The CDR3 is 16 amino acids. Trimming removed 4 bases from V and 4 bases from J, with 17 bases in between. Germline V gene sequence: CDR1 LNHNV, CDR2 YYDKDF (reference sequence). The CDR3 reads CATSTGRDTLYNEQFF. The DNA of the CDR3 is TGTGCCACCAGCACCGGCCGGGACACGCTTTACAATGAGCAGTTCTTC. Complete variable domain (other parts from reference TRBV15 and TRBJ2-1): DAMVIQNPRYQVTQFGKPVTLSCSQTLNHNVMYWYQQKSSQAPKLLFHYYDKDFNNEADTPDNFQSRRPNTSFCFLDIRSPGLGDTAMYLCATSTGRDTLYNEQFFGPGTRLTVL.

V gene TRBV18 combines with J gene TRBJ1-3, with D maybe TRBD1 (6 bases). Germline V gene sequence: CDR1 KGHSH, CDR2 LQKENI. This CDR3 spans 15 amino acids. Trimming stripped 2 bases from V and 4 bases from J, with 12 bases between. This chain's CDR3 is CASSPMQGLGNTIYF. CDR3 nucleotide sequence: TGTGCCAGCTCACCAATGCAGGGGCTAGGAAACACCATATATTTT.

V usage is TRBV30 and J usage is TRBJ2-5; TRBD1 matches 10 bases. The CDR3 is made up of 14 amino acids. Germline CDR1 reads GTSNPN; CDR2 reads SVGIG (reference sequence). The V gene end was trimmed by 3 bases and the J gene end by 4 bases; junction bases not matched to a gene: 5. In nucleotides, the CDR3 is TGTGCCTGGAGCGAGGGACAGGGGACAGAGACCCAGTACTTC. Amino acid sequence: CAWSEGQGTETQYF.

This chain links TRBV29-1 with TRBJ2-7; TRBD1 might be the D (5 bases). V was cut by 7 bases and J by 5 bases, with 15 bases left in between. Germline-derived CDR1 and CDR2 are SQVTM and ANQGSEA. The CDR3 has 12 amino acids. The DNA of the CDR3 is TGCAGCGCCGCAGGGAATTTCGACGAGCAGTACTTC. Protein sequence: CSAAGNFDEQYF.

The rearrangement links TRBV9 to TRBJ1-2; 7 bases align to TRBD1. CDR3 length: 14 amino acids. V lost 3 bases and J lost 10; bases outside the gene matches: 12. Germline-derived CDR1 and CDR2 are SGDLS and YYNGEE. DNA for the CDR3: TGTGCCAGCAGCGCCCGACAGGGTATTTCTCCCTACACCTTC. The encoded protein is CASSARQGISPYTF. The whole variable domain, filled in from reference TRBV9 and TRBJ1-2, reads DSGVTQTPKHLITATGQRVTLRCSPRSGDLSVYWYQQSLDQGLQFLIQYYNGEERAKGNILERFSAQQFPDLHSELNLSSLELGDSALYFCASSARQGISPYTFGSGTRLTVV.

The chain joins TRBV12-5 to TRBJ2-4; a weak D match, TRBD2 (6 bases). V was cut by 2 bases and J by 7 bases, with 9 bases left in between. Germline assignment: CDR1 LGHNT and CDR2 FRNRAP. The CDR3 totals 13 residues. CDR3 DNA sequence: TGTGCTAGTGGTTTGTCGAGCGGGAACATTCAGTACTTC. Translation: CASGLSSGNIQYF.

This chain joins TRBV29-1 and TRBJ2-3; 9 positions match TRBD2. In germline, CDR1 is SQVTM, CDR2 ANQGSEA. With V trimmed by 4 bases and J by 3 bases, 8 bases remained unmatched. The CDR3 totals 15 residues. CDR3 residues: CSVGGGGGATDTQYF. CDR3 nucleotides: TGCAGCGTTGGGGGAGGCGGGGGGGCGACAGATACGCAGTATTTT.

The CDR3 loop reads CASRDSWDRGNEAFF. CDR3 nucleotide sequence: TGTGCCAGCAGAGACTCGTGGGACAGGGGCAATGAAGCTTTCTTT. The chain recombines TRBV27 with TRBJ1-1; 10 nucleotides agree with TRBD1. J lost 7 bases, V lost 6 bases, and 11 bases had no gene match. The CDR3 consists of 15 residues. Per the germline V gene, CDR1 is MNHEY and CDR2 is SMNVEV (reference sequence).

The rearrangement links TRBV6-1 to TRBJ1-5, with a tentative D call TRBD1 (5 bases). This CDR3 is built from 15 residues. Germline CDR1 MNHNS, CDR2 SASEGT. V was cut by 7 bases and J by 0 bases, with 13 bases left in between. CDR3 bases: TGTGCCAGCACGCCAACGGGGGTTAGCAATCAGCCCCAGCATTTT. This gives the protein CASTPTGVSNQPQHF.

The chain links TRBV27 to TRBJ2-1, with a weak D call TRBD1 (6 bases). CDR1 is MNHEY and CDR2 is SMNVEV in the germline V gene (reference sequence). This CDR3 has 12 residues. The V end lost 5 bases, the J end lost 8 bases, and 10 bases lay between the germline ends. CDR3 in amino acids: CASSPTGHEQFF. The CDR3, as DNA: TGTGCCAGCAGTCCGACAGGTCATGAGCAGTTCTTC.

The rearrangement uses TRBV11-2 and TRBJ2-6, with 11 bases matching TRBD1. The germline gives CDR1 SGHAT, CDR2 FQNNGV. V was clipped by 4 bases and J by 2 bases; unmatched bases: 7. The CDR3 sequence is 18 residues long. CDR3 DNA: TGTGCCAGCAGCTCTGGACAGGGGGCAAGCACTGGGGCCAACGTCCTGACTTTC. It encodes CASSSGQGASTGANVLTF.

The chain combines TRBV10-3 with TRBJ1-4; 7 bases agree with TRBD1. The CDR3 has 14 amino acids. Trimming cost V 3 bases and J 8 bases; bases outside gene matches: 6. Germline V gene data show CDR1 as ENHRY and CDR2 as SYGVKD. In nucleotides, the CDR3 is TGTGCCATCAGTGACGACAGGGCGAGCGAAAAACTGTTTTTT. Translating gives CAISDDRASEKLFF.

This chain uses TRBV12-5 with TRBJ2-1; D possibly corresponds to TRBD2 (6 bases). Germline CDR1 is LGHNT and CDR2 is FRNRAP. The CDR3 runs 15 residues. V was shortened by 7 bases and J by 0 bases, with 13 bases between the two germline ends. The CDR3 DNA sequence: TGTGCTAGTGCAGGGACTGGGGGCTCCTACAATGAGCAGTTCTTC. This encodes CASAGTGGSYNEQFF.

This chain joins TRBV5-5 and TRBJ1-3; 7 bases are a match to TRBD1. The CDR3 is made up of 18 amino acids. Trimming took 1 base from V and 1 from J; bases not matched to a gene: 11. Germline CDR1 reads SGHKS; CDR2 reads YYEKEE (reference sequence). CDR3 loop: CASSLQLGTARSGNTIYF. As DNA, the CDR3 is TGTGCCAGCAGCTTGCAGCTCGGGACAGCAAGGTCTGGAAACACCATATATTTT.

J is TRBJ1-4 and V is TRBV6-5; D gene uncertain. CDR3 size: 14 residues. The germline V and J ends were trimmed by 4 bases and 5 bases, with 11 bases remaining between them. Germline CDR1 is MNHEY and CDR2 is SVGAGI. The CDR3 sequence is CASSSWAENEKLFF. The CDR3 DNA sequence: TGTGCCAGCAGTTCGTGGGCAGAGAATGAAAAACTGTTTTTT.

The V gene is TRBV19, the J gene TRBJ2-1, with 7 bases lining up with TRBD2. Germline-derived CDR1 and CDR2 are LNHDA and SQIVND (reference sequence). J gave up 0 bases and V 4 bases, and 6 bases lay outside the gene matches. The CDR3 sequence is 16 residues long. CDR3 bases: TGTGCCAGTAGTACGTTGGGGGGGGGCTCCTACAATGAGCAGTTCTTC. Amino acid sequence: CASSTLGGGSYNEQFF.

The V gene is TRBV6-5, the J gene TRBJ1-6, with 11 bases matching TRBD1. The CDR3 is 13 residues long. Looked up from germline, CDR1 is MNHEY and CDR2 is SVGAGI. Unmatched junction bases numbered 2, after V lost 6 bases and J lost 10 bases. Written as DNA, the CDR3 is TGTGCCAGCAGGAGGGACAGGGGGTCACCCCTCCACTTT. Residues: CASRRDRGSPLHF.

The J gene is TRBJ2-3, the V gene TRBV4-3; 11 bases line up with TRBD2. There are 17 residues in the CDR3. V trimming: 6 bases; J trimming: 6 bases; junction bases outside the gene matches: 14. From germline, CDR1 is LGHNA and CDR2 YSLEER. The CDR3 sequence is CASSQSSGGPHTDTQYF. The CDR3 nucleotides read TGCGCCAGCAGTCAGTCTAGCGGGGGGCCCCACACCGATACGCAGTATTTT.

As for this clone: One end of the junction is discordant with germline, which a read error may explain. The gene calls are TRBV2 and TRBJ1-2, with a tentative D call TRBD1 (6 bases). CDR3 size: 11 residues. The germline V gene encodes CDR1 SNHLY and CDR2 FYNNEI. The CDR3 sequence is CASSENLKGDF. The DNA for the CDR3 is TGTGCCAGCAGTGAAAATCTAAAGGGGGACTTC.

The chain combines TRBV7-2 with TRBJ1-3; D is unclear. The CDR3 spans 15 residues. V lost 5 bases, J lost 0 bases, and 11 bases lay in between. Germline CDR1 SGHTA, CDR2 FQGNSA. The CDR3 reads CASSPPGFSGNTIYF. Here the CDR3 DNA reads TGTGCCAGCAGCCCTCCGGGGTTCTCTGGAAACACCATATATTTT.

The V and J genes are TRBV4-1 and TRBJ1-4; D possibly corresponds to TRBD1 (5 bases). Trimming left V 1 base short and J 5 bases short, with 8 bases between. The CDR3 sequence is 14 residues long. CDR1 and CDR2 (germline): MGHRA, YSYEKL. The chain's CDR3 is CASSQGGSNEKLFF. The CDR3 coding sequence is TGCGCCAGCAGCCAAGGGGGCTCCAATGAAAAACTGTTTTTT.

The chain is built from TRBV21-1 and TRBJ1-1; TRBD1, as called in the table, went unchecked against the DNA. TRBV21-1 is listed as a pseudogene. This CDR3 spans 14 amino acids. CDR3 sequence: CASSTTGSNTEAFF. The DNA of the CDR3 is TGTGCCAGCAGCACGACAGGGTCGAACACTGAAGCTTTCTTT.

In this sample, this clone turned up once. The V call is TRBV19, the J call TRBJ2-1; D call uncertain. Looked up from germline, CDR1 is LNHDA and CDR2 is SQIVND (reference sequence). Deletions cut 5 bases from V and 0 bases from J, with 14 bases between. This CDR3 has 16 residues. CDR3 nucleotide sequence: TGTGCCAGTAGTTTACACGGCGGTTCCTCCTACAATGAGCAGTTCTTC. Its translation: CASSLHGGSSYNEQFF.

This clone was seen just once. CDR3 loop: CSVLPEGLPYEQYF. In DNA, the CDR3 is TGCAGCGTTCTCCCTGAGGGACTACCCTACGAGCAGTACTTC. The genes are TRBV29-1 and TRBJ2-7; the match to TRBD2 covers 7 bases. In germline, CDR1 is SQVTM, CDR2 ANQGSEA. The CDR3 is 14 amino acids. The trim removed 5 bases at V and 2 bases at J, leaving 9 bases unmatched.

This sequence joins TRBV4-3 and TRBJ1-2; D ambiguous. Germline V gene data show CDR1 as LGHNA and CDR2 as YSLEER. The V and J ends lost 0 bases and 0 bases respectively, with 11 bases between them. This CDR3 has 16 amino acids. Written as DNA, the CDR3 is TGCGCCAGCAGCCAAGAGCCTCGCGGGGCTAACTATGGCTACACCTTC. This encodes CASSQEPRGANYGYTF.